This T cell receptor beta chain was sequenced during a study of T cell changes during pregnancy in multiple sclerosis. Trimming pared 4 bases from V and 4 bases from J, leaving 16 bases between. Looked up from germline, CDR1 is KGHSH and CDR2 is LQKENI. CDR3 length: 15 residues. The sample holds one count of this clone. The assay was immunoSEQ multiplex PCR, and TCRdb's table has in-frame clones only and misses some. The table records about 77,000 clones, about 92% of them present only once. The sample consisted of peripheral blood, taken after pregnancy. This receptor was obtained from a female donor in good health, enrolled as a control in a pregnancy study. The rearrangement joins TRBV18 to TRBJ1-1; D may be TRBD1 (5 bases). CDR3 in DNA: TGTGCCAGCTCACTTCAAAGGGGCGGCGGCACTGAAGCTTTCTTT. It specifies CASSLQRGGGTEAFF.